This entry features one T cell receptor (beta chain) sequence. Its antigen is as yet unknown. This specimen comes from a study of cytomegalovirus exposure and HLA in healthy donors. Study outcomes and limitations: The sole available immune exposure information was CMV serostatus. A few chains tied to CMV proved CMV antigen-specific in vitro. Later analysis associated a missense DCLRE1C variant with TCR beta V- and J-gene trimming. Indistinguishable V segments, including TRBV6-2 and TRBV6-3, were excluded.

This PCR relied on a set of 60 Vbeta primers and 13 Jbeta primers. The repertoire was sequenced with immunoSEQ multiplex PCR; TCRdb's copy has only in-frame clones and lacks some. The top ten hold around 9% of the sample, which has 160,000 or so clones, 80% to 85% seen once. V trimming: 0 bases; J trimming: 14 bases; junction bases outside the gene matches: 10. The CDR3 is 14 amino acids. Germline assignment: CDR1 LGHNA and CDR2 YSLEER. The J gene is TRBJ1-2, the V gene TRBV4-3; 9 bases fit TRBD1. The sequence was obtained from a male donor in good health and CMV-seropositive. Source material: PBMCs. CDR3 bases: TGCGCCAGCAGCCAAGACCGCGACAGGGGGTGGCGGACCTTC. Protein sequence: CASSQDRDRGWRTF.